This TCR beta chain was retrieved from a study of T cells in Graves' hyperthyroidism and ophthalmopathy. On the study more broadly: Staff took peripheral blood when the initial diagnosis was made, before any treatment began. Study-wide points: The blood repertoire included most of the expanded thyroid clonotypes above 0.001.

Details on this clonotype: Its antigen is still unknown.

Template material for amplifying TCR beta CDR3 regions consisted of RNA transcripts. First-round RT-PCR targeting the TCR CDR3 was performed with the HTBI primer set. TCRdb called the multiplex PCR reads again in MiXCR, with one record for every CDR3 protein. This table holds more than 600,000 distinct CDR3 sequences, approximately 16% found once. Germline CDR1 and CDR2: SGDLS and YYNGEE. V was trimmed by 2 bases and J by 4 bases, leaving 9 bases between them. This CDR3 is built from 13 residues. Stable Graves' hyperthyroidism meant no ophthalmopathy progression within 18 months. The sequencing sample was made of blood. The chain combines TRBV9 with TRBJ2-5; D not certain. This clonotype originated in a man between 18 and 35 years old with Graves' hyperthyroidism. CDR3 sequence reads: CASSVSLGETQYF. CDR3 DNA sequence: TGTGCCAGCAGCGTTTCGTTGGGAGAGACCCAGTACTTC.